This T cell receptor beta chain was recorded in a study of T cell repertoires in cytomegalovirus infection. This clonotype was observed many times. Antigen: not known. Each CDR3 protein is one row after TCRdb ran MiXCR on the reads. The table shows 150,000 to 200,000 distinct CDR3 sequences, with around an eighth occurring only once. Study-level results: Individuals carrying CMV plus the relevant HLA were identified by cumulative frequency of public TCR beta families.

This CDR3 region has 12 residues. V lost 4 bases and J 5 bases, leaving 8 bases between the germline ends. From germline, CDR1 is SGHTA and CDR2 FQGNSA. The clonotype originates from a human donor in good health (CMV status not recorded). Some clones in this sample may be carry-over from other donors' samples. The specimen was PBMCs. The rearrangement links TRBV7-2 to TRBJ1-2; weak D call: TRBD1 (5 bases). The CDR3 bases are TGTGCCAGCAGCTCGGGACCGTATGGCTACACCTTC. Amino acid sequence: CASSSGPYGYTF.